One and the same sample provided the 23 T cell receptor beta chains below, sequenced in a study of blood T cells in healthy people across ages. The use of a sample-barcoded 5' primer and a J-beta primer mix characterized a second PCR of about 7 to 12 cycles. TCRdb re-analysed the 5' RACE reads in MiXCR, keeping a single row per CDR3 protein. The sample has approximately 850,000 distinct CDR3 sequences; around two fifths are singletons. Sequencing was done on a sample of blood. These receptors were taken from a man in his fifties or sixties in good health.

This chain joins TRBV12-3 or TRBV12-4 and TRBJ1-1; D ambiguous. This CDR3 comprises 17 residues. V was shortened by 6 bases and J by 1 base, with 21 bases between the two germline ends. In DNA form, the CDR3 reads TGTGCCAGCAGCCCACCCCCCGGAGTCAGACAGAACACTGAAGCTTTCTTT. Its protein is CASSPPPGVRQNTEAFF.

This clonotype was seen more than once but under ten times. V and J are TRBV7-2 and TRBJ2-7; either TRBD1 or TRBD2 may fit D (6 bases each). The CDR3 spans 18 residues. Looked up from germline, CDR1 is SGHTA and CDR2 is FQGNSA. V was shortened by 2 bases and J by 4 bases, with 24 bases between the two germline ends. CDR3 loop: CASSLPGAGTQAEYEQYF. CDR3 in DNA: TGTGCCAGCAGCTTACCGGGGGCAGGGACCCAAGCGGAATACGAGCAGTACTTC.

The chain couples TRBV27 to TRBJ2-3, with 7 bases fitting TRBD2. This CDR3 has 15 residues. The junction had 6 bases not matched to a gene; V was cut back by 6 bases and J by 0 bases. The germline V gene encodes CDR1 MNHEY and CDR2 SMNVEV (reference sequence). Here the CDR3 DNA reads TGTGCCAGCAGGGGAGGGGCAGGGAGCACAGATACGCAGTATTTT. Its protein product is CASRGGAGSTDTQYF.

The V gene is TRBV6-6, the J gene TRBJ2-7, with 7 bases lining up with TRBD1. CDR3 length: 13 amino acids. The junction had 7 bases not matched to a gene; V was cut back by 7 bases and J by 4 bases. In germline, CDR1 is MNHNY, CDR2 SVGAGI (reference sequence). CDR3 sequence: CASNTLQGYEQYF. CDR3 DNA: TGTGCCAGCAATACTCTACAGGGGTACGAGCAGTACTTC.

This sequence joins TRBV5-1 and TRBJ2-1; the D is unclear. V lost 1 base, J lost 3 bases, and 11 bases lay in between. Germline-derived CDR1 and CDR2 are SGHRS and YFSETQ. CDR3 length: 15 amino acids. Here the CDR3 reads CASSLSQVFYNEQFF. The CDR3 DNA reads as TGCGCCAGCAGCTTGAGCCAGGTCTTCTACAATGAGCAGTTCTTC. The whole variable domain, remainder taken from reference TRBV5-1 and TRBJ2-1, is KAGVTQTPRYLIKTRGQQVTLSCSPISGHRSVSWYQQTPGQGLQFLFEYFSETQRNKGNFPGRFSGRQFSNSRSEMNVSTLELGDSALYLCASSLSQVFYNEQFFGPGTRLTVL.

With respect to this clonotype: A read error may account for a junction end that differs from germline. The gene calls are TRBV11-1 and TRBJ1-2, with D uncertain. The CDR3 runs 15 residues. CDR1 SGHAT and CDR2 FQDESV come from the germline V gene (reference sequence). The CDR3 loop reads CVSSLSGGSDYGYTF. The CDR3 DNA reads as TGTGTCAGCAGCTTATCGGGAGGCAGCGACTATGGCTACACCTTC.

This clonotype appeared many times. The chain employs TRBV27 and TRBJ1-2; 9 bases map to TRBD1. CDR1 is MNHEY and CDR2 is SMNVEV in the germline V gene (reference sequence). The J segment lost 6 bases and the V segment lost 3 bases, leaving 2 bases of the junction unmatched. This CDR3 spans 13 amino acids. CDR3 sequence reads: CASSFRTGDGYTF. The CDR3 nucleotides read TGTGCCAGCAGTTTCAGGACAGGGGATGGCTACACCTTC.

The chain joins TRBV4-3 to TRBJ1-1; D remains ambiguous. The germline V gene encodes CDR1 LGHNA and CDR2 YSLEER. Deletions cut 5 bases from V and 1 base from J, with 8 bases between. The CDR3 runs to 13 residues. CDR3 in DNA: TGCGCCAGCAGCTACGACAAGAACACTGAAGCTTTCTTT. Protein sequence: CASSYDKNTEAFF.

CDR3 nucleotide sequence: TGTGCCAGCAGCCCCCGGAGCTATGAGCAGTTCTTC. This codes for CASSPRSYEQFF. The chain links TRBV3-1 to TRBJ2-1; D unresolved. The CDR3 has 12 amino acids. Germline V lookup: CDR1 LGHDT, CDR2 YNNKEL (reference sequence). Between the trimmed V and J ends, which lost 4 bases and 8 bases, there was a span of 9 bases.

Comments on this clonotype: The junction shows a germline mismatch at one end, possibly a read error. The rearrangement joins TRBV20-1 to TRBJ2-1; possibly TRBD1 for D (5 bases). The CDR3 sequence is 13 residues long. Germline CDR1 and CDR2: DFQATT and SNEGSKA (reference sequence). CDR3 DNA sequence: TGCGGTGCCGCAATGACAGTTTACAATGAGCAGTTCTTC. Amino acids: CGAAMTVYNEQFF.

The V and J genes are TRBV2 and TRBJ1-5; D possibly corresponds to TRBD1 (6 bases). The CDR3 spans 14 residues. Germline V gene sequence: CDR1 SNHLY, CDR2 FYNNEI. Trimming removed 5 bases at V and 8 bases at J, with 16 bases between. CDR3 bases: TGTGCCAGCAGTTCACAGGGAAGACAGAAGCCCCAGCATTTT. This gives the protein CASSSQGRQKPQHF.

The chain recombines TRBV20-1 with TRBJ1-2; 8 bases are a match to TRBD1. Looked up from germline, CDR1 is DFQATT and CDR2 is SNEGSKA (reference sequence). The CDR3 is 12 amino acids. Unmatched junction bases numbered 7, after V lost 6 bases and J lost 7 bases. Here the CDR3 reads CSAPDRGGGYTF. The CDR3 nucleotides read TGCAGTGCCCCCGACAGGGGAGGTGGCTACACCTTC.

The chain is built from TRBV4-3 and TRBJ1-2; D is uncertain. V lost 0 bases to trimming and J lost 0 bases, with 5 bases between them. This CDR3 contains 14 residues. The V gene's germline CDR1 is LGHNA and CDR2 YSLEER. The CDR3 sequence: CASSQDATNYGYTF. The DNA of the CDR3 is TGCGCCAGCAGCCAAGATGCCACTAACTATGGCTACACCTTC.

This chain joins TRBV7-9 and TRBJ2-3, with TRBD1 matching over 9 bases. The V segment lost 5 bases and the J segment 3 bases; nucleotides outside the gene matches: 6. This CDR3 spans 15 amino acids. Looked up from germline, CDR1 is SEHNR and CDR2 is FQNEAQ (reference sequence). CDR3 in DNA: TGTGCCAGCAGCCGCTGGACAGGGGAAACAGATACGCAGTATTTT. It yields the protein CASSRWTGETDTQYF.

In its sample, this clonotype was seen a few times. The chain uses TRBV6-1 and TRBJ1-4; 7 bases match TRBD1. This CDR3 region has 15 residues. With V trimmed by 2 bases and J by 7 bases, 7 bases remained unmatched. Germline CDR1 and CDR2: MNHNS and SASEGT. CDR3 DNA sequence: TGTGCCAGCAGTGAAAGGCAGGGGGAAATTGAAAAACTGTTTTTT. Translating it yields CASSERQGEIEKLFF.

The gene calls are TRBV11-2 and TRBJ2-1, with 9 bases aligning to TRBD1. From germline, CDR1 is SGHAT and CDR2 FQNNGV. V dropped 3 bases and J dropped 7; count of bases not matched to a gene: 7. The CDR3 totals 15 residues. The CDR3 loop is CASSFPGTGQNEQFF. CDR3 DNA: TGTGCCAGCAGCTTCCCCGGGACAGGGCAAAATGAGCAGTTCTTC.

This clonotype was observed a few times. As DNA, the CDR3 is TGTGCCAGCAGTTTGTTCAGGGATGCTGAGCAGTTCTTC. This codes for CASSLFRDAEQFF. V usage is TRBV12-3 or TRBV12-4 and J usage is TRBJ2-1; a possible D gene is TRBD1 (5 bases). The CDR3 spans 13 residues. V lost 3 bases and J lost 9, with 12 bases in between.

This clonotype was seen more than once but under ten times. The rearrangement uses TRBV10-3 and TRBJ2-5; 7 nucleotides match TRBD2. Per the germline V gene, CDR1 is ENHRY and CDR2 is SYGVKD. CDR3 length: 16 amino acids. With V trimmed by 2 bases and J by 5 bases, 11 bases remained unmatched. This CDR3 is CAISERREYRPETQYF. The CDR3 DNA reads TGTGCCATCAGTGAGCGGCGGGAGTACAGGCCGGAGACCCAGTACTTC.

The chain employs TRBV27 and TRBJ2-7; 10 bases are a match to TRBD2. The CDR3 loop spans 13 amino acids. Germline CDR1 MNHEY, CDR2 SMNVEV (reference sequence). The trim removed 6 bases at V and 4 bases at J, leaving 3 bases unmatched. The CDR3 nucleotides are TGTGCCAGCAGGGGGGGACTAGCGTACGAGCAGTACTTC. This translates into CASRGGLAYEQYF.

V is TRBV29-1 and J is TRBJ1-2; D unresolved. Looked up from germline, CDR1 is SQVTM and CDR2 is ANQGSEA. There are 13 residues in the CDR3. V gave up 0 bases and J gave up 4 bases, with 9 bases separating them. The CDR3 bases are TGCAGCGTTGAAGATAGGGAACTCTATGGCTACACCTTC. Residues: CSVEDRELYGYTF.

The V gene is TRBV6-2 or TRBV6-3, the J gene TRBJ2-5; no definite D call. Trimming pared 0 bases from V and 1 base from J, leaving 12 bases between. Germline CDR1 reads MNHEY; CDR2 reads SVGEGT. The CDR3 covers 16 residues. CDR3 bases: TGTGCCAGCAGTTACTCCGAGACCCCTTCCCAAGAGACCCAGTACTTC. Amino acid sequence: CASSYSETPSQETQYF.

The V call is TRBV5-6, the J call TRBJ2-3, with 9 bases aligning to TRBD1. The CDR3 has 14 residues. Germline assignment: CDR1 SGHDT and CDR2 YYEEEE. J was trimmed by 5 bases and V by 4 bases; bases with no gene match: 5. CDR3 amino acids: CASSSTGGKDTQYF. CDR3 nucleotide sequence: TGTGCCAGCAGCAGCACAGGGGGCAAAGATACGCAGTATTTT.

This chain joins TRBV10-1 and TRBJ2-1; 10 bases agree with TRBD1. The J segment lost 6 bases and the V segment lost 3 bases, leaving 11 bases of the junction unmatched. This CDR3 spans 17 amino acids. Germline V gives CDR1 WNHNN, CDR2 SYGVQD (reference sequence). The CDR3 nucleotides read TGCGCCAGCAGTGAAGGTTTCCCGGGACAGGGGCGCAATGAGCAGTTCTTC. It is translated as CASSEGFPGQGRNEQFF.